This T cell receptor (beta chain) was observed in a study of PD-L1 blockade in urothelial cancer (dated by TCRdb to between 2016 and 2019). Regarding the research as a whole: Every patient began therapy in the mid-2010s and was given atezolizumab 1,200 mg intravenously every 3 weeks. About 90% of the roughly 29 patients were identified as males with urothelial cancer of bladder origin, and a prior smoking history was reported by 18 of 29 patients. Patients had an ECOG performance status of 0 or 1 and had received between 0 and 3 prior chemotherapy regimens. Blood samples were analyzed 3 weeks after the start of treatment (second dose) and 6 weeks after the start of treatment. Blood samples yielded a median of roughly 140,000 T cells and roughly 80,000 unique TCRs, with median clonality approximately 0.08. The study was an exploratory multi-omic analysis of somatic, immune and clinical correlates of response to PD-L1 blockade with atezolizumab in urothelial cancer. Pretreatment tumor samples, along with matched peripheral blood collected serially before and after atezolizumab treatment, underwent TCR sequencing. Progression-free survival longer than 6 months counted as durable clinical benefit, and TCR features were additionally tested against both progression-free and overall survival. In the same patients, pretreatment tumors underwent whole exome sequencing and RNA sequencing in addition to TCR sequencing. Durable clinical benefit was achieved by nine patients but not by the remaining 20. Pretreatment blood TCR-seq was available for about 28 patients, at least one posttreatment blood collection was obtained for some 25 patients, and tumor TCR-seq was available for some 25 patients. General findings and caveats noted by the study authors: Improved progression-free and overall survival was associated with having pretreatment peripheral blood TCR clonality below the median. Among patients with durable benefit, tumor-associated TCR clones showed greater expansion in peripheral blood 3 weeks after treatment started (n ≈ 20, p = 0.022). Because the sample size was small (n of about 30) and many exploratory analyses were performed, the results are intended to be hypothesis-generating.

This clone was counted a single time. Its antigen has not been determined. Base qualities are not at hand, and no much larger clone is one base apart. Each PCR received spiked-in synthetic TCR analog templates so that absolute template abundance could be estimated from read counts. The immunoSEQ assay used bias-controlled V and J gene primers to amplify TCRbeta CDR3 regions from genomic DNA. Rearranged TCRbeta segments were sequenced at approximately 20X coverage. The paper's processing steps were these. Clustering was used to correct sequencing errors, and CDR3s were annotated against IMGT so that V, D and J genes could be assigned. Downstream analyses used only productive TCRbeta rearrangements and left out out-of-frame or stop-codon sequences. Clonality was calculated as one minus the Shannon entropy normalized by the log of the number of unique productive sequences. Fisher's exact test with Benjamini-Hochberg correction, at a threshold of adjusted p below 0.01, was used to find clones that differed between time points or between blood and tumor. TCRdb holds this immuneACCESS table with in-frame rearrangements only. Some clones are missing; in checked studies, unresolved V genes explain under half, and the rest has no known cause. V and J calls and clone size are as listed in that table; D and trimming were resolved from the DNA. The sample table lists approximately 110,000 clones, about 85% of them with a count of one. The leading ten clones occupy about 2.4% of the sample.

Per the germline V gene, SNHLY is the CDR1 and FYNNEI is the CDR2. CDR3 length: 13 amino acids, cysteine to phenylalanine. Only CDR3 DNA remains: 39 bases, in frame from the first base. V is reduced by 4 bases and J by 4 bases, leaving a spacing of 10 bases between them. The cohort comprised 25 to 30 patients with locally advanced or metastatic urothelial carcinoma treated at Memorial Sloan Kettering on a trial protocol. Peripheral blood mononuclear cells were collected from each patient pretreatment and during treatment, giving between 1 and 8 total time points per patient. The Qiagen DNeasy Blood extraction kit was used to purify genomic DNA from total PBMCs and tumor samples. PBMCs were collected pretreatment and during treatment, and were isolated and stored as previously described.

The sequence joins TRBV2 to TRBJ2-5; the D gene identity is not certain. The receptor was isolated from a man aged 50 or older with urothelial cancer. The sample was PBMCs, taken around atezolizumab (anti-PD-L1) treatment. The nucleotide sequence is TGTGCCAGCAGTGTTTCGTTGAGAGAGACCCAGTACTTC. Translated, it reads CASSVSLRETQYF. With the rest looked up from the reference TRBV2 and TRBJ2-5 genes rather than sequenced, the full variable domain is EPEVTQTPSHQVTQMGQEVILRCVPISNHLYFYWYRQILGQKVEFLVSFYNNEISEKSEIFDDQFSVERPDGSNFTLKIRSTKLEDSAMYFCASSVSLRETQYFGPGTRLLVL.